The clone carrying this TCR beta chain was counted at least ten times. What it binds is not known. These data belong to a study of response to subunit inactivated influenza vaccine. Overall study findings and caveats: Authors suggested each seasonal influenza vaccination recruits few new T cells.

Germline assignment: CDR1 SGHAT and CDR2 FQNNGV. The CDR3 has 16 residues. V lost 6 bases and J lost 1, with 18 bases in between. TCRdb fed the RT-PCR reads into MiXCR, producing one record per CDR3 protein. The top ten clones hold under 13% of a sample with some 300,000 distinct CDR3 sequences, over 20% of them seen once. This TCR was recovered from a man between 50 and 75 years old who received an inactivated influenza vaccine. The source material was PBMCs from blood, sampled less than 22 months after vaccination. V is TRBV11-2 and J is TRBJ1-1, with D perhaps TRBD1 (5 bases). CDR3 in DNA: TGTGCCAGCAGACCTCGAGGGGCAGGATGGAACACTGAAGCTTTCTTT. This gives the protein CASRPRGAGWNTEAFF.